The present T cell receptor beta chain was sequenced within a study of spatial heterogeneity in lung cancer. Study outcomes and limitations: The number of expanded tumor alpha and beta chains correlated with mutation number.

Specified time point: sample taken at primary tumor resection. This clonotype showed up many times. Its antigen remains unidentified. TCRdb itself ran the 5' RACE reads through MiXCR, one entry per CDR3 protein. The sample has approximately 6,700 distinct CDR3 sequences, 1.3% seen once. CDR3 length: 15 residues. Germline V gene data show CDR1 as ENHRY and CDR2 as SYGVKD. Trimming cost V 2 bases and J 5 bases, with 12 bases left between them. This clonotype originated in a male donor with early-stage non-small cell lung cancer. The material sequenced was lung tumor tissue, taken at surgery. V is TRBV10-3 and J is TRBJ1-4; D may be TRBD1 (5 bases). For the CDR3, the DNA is TGTGCCATCAGTGAGGGGGGGGTTCAAAATGAAAAACTGTTTTTT. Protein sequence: CAISEGGVQNEKLFF.